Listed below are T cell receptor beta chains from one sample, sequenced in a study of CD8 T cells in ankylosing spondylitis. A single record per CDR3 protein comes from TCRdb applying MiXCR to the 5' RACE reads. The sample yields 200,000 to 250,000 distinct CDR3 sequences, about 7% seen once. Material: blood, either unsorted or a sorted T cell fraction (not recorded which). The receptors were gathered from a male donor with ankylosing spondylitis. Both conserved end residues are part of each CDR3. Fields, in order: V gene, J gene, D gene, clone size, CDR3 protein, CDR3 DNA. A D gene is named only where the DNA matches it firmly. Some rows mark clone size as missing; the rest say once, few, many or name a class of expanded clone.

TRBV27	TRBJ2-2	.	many	CASSWWGSGELFF	TGTGCCAGCAGTTGGTGGGGGAGCGGGGAGCTGTTTTTT
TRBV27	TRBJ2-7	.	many	CASSLSGTLSYEQYF	TGTGCCAGCAGTTTATCGGGGACTCTCTCCTACGAGCAGTACTTC
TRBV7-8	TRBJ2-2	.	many	CASSPGRGIGELFF	TGTGCCAGCAGCCCGGGACGGGGAATCGGGGAGCTGTTTTTT
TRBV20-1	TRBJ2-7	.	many	CSARDGASVAYEQYF	TGCAGTGCTAGAGATGGCGCTAGCGTCGCCTACGAGCAGTACTTC
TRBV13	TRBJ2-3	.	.	CASSLDRVGADTQYF	TGTGCCAGCAGCTTAGACCGGGTTGGGGCGGATACGCAGTATTTT
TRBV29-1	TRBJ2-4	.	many	CSVVVGAKNIQYF	TGCAGCGTTGTGGTGGGGGCCAAAAACATTCAGTACTTC
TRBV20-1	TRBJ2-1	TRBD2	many	CSARGTSGGPFEQFF	TGCAGTGCTAGGGGTACTAGCGGGGGGCCGTTTGAGCAGTTCTTC
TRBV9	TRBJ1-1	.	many	CASSAGPTLTRPNTEAFF	TGTGCCAGCAGCGCAGGACCGACACTCACCCGACCCAACACTGAAGCTTTCTTT
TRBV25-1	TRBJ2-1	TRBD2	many	CASTQNRGGSYNEQFF	TGTGCCAGCACCCAAAATCGGGGGGGTTCCTACAATGAGCAGTTCTTC
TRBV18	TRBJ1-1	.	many	CARGGTEAFF	TGTGCCAGAGGGGGCACTGAAGCTTTCTTT
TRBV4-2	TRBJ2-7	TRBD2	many	CASSQDSGSAYEQYF	TGTGCCAGCAGCCAAGACAGCGGGAGTGCCTACGAGCAGTACTTC
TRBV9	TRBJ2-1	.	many	CASSVTGAPSSEQFF	TGTGCCAGCAGCGTCACGGGGGCCCCTTCGAGTGAGCAGTTCTTC
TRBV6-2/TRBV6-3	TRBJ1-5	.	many	CASSYSIGIRSQPQHF	TGTGCCAGCAGTTACTCGATTGGGATCCGATCCCAGCCCCAGCATTTT
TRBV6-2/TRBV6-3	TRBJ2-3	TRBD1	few	CASRGQKGAYMADTQYF	TGTGCCAGCAGAGGGCAAAAGGGGGCGTATATGGCAGATACGCAGTATTTT
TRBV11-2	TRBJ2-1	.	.	CASSDSMVPYEQFF	TGTGCCAGCAGTGATTCCATGGTACCCTATGAGCAGTTCTTC
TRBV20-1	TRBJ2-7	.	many	CSAAMPSYEQYF	TGCAGTGCCGCGATGCCTTCCTACGAGCAGTACTTC
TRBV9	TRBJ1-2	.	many	CASSAPGVGYTF	TGTGCCAGCAGCGCTCCGGGGGTTGGCTACACCTTC
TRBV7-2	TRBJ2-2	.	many	CASSLRPTGELFF	TGTGCCAGCAGCCTTAGACCCACCGGGGAGCTGTTTTTT
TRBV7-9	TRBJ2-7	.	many	CASYRPGPPYEQYF	TGTGCCAGCTATCGACCGGGGCCACCCTACGAGCAGTACTTC
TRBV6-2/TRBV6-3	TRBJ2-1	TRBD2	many	CASSSSGSGGNEQFF	TGTGCCAGCAGCTCAAGCGGGAGCGGAGGCAATGAGCAGTTCTTC
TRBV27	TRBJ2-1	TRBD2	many	CASAGLAGYEQFF	TGTGCCAGTGCCGGACTAGCGGGTTATGAGCAGTTCTTC
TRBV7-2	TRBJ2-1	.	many	CASSLVLSGNEQFF	TGTGCCAGCAGCTTAGTTCTTAGCGGCAATGAGCAGTTCTTC
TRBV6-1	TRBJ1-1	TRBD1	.	CASRHDRGRLRDTEAFF	TGTGCCAGCAGACACGACAGGGGGCGATTGAGGGACACTGAAGCTTTCTTT
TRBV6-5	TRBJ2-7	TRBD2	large	CASSSGLRGEQYF	TGTGCCAGTTCTAGCGGCCTCCGAGGAGAGCAGTACTTC
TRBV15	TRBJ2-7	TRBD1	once	CATSIYQGADEQYF	TGTGCCACCAGCATCTACCAGGGGGCGGACGAGCAGTACTTC
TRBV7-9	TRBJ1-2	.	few	CASSSGTRPPHYGYTF	TGTGCCAGCAGTAGTGGGACTCGTCCTCCGCACTATGGCTACACCTTC
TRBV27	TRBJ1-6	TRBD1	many	CASRPGQGASYNSPLHF	TGTGCCAGCAGGCCGGGACAGGGGGCGTCCTATAATTCACCCCTCCACTTT
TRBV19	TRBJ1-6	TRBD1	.	CASSAWDSNSPLHF	TGTGCCAGTAGTGCCTGGGACAGTAATTCACCCCTCCACTTT
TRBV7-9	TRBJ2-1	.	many	CASSSNEQFF	TGTGCCAGCAGCTCTAATGAGCAGTTCTTC
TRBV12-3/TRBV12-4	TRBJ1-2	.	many	CASSLHLGGPNYGYTF	TGTGCCAGCAGCCTCCACCTCGGGGGGCCTAACTATGGCTACACCTTC
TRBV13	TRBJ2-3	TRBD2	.	CASSPPSGPSTDTQYF	TGTGCCAGCAGCCCCCCTAGCGGACCTAGCACAGATACGCAGTATTTT
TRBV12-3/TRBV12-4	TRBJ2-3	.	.	CASSITSDSSSQTDTQYF	TGTGCCAGCAGTATCACCTCGGACAGCAGTTCTCAGACAGATACGCAGTATTTT
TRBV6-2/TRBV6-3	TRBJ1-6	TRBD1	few	CASRRQGNSPLHF	TGTGCCAGCAGACGACAGGGGAACTCACCCCTCCACTTT
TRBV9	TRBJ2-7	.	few	CASSVQSGAAYEQYF	TGTGCCAGCAGCGTTCAATCCGGGGCCGCCTACGAGCAGTACTTC
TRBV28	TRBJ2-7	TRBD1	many	CASSLPQLDRGLSYEQYF	TGTGCCAGCAGTTTACCCCAACTCGACAGGGGGCTTTCCTACGAGCAGTACTTC
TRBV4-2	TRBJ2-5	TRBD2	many	CASSQDLPGLASTQYF	TGTGCCAGCAGCCAAGACCTCCCGGGACTAGCGTCGACCCAGTACTTC
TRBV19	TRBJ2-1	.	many	CASSIDQRTEIYNEQFF	TGTGCCAGTAGTATAGATCAAAGGACAGAGATCTACAATGAGCAGTTCTTC
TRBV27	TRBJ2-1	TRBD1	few	CASTPSGTDYNEQFF	TGTGCCAGCACCCCGTCCGGGACAGATTACAATGAGCAGTTCTTC
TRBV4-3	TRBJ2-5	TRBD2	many	CASSQDWRELGETQYF	TGCGCCAGCAGCCAAGATTGGCGGGAGCTGGGAGAGACCCAGTACTTC
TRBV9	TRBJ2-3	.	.	CASSVDARRGKGDTQYF	TGTGCCAGCAGCGTAGACGCCCGCCGCGGGAAAGGGGATACGCAGTATTTT
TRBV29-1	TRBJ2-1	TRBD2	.	CSVTSAFVREQFF	TGCAGCGTTACTAGCGCATTTGTCAGGGAGCAGTTCTTC
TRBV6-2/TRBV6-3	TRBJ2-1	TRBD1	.	CASSYSDRSSYNEQFF	TGTGCCAGCAGTTACTCGGACAGGAGCTCCTACAATGAGCAGTTCTTC
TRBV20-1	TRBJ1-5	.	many	CSARDLFNQPQHF	TGCAGTGCTAGGGACCTGTTCAATCAGCCCCAGCATTTT
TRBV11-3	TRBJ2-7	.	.	CASSLDRGSTYEQYF	TGTGCCAGCAGCTTAGATCGAGGGAGTACCTACGAGCAGTACTTC
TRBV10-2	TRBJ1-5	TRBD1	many	CASRLQGSNQPQHF	TGCGCCAGCCGGTTACAGGGGAGCAATCAGCCCCAGCATTTT
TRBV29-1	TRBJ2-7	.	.	CSVGGGFSYEQYF	TGCAGCGTGGGGGGCGGATTTTCCTACGAGCAGTACTTC
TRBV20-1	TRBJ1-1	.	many	CSAAPRGRGTEAFF	TGCAGTGCTGCCCCCAGGGGCCGGGGCACTGAAGCTTTCTTT
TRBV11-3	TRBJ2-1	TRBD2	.	CASSLDLPSGILNEQFF	TGTGCCAGCAGCTTAGATCTTCCTAGCGGGATCTTAAATGAGCAGTTCTTC
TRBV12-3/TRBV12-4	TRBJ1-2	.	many	CASSDGPGSYTF	TGTGCCAGCAGCGACGGACCTGGGAGCTACACCTTC
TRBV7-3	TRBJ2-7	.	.	CASSRGTNSYEQYF	TGTGCCAGCAGCAGGGGGACTAACTCTTACGAGCAGTACTTC
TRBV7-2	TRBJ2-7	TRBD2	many	CASSLGLAEGRYEQYF	TGTGCCAGCAGCTTAGGTCTAGCGGAGGGAAGGTACGAGCAGTACTTC
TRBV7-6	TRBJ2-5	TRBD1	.	CASRQGPRNKETQYF	TGTGCCAGCAGACAGGGGCCACGGAATAAAGAGACCCAGTACTTC
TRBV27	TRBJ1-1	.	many	CASRLGSNTEAFF	TGTGCCAGCCGATTGGGGTCGAACACTGAAGCTTTCTTT
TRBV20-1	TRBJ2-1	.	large	CSAAVDTYNEQFF	TGCAGTGCTGCGGTAGATACCTACAATGAGCAGTTCTTC
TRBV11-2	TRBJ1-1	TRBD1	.	CASSFKTGGGTEAFF	TGTGCCAGCAGCTTTAAGACAGGGGGAGGCACTGAAGCTTTCTTT